This T cell receptor (beta chain) was captured by sequencing in a study of CD8 T cells in ankylosing spondylitis. The CDR3 is 15 amino acids. Germline lookup yields CDR1 SGHRS and CDR2 YFSETQ. V was clipped by 3 bases and J by 6 bases; unmatched bases: 8. This clonotype has a count of ten or more. Its antigen is not known. Points from the study as a whole: Reported data indicate significant enrichment of disease-linked clones within matched ankylosing spondylitis synovial fluid. Blood from ankylosing spondylitis patients appeared to carry a characteristic roughly eight-variant TCR beta motif.

MiXCR was run by TCRdb on the 5' RACE reads, yielding one entry per CDR3 protein. The data show approximately 40,000 distinct CDR3 sequences, 4.5% to 6% seen once. The sequence was collected from a male donor with ankylosing spondylitis or in good health (not recorded which). Material: blood, either unsorted or a sorted T cell fraction (not recorded which). The chain employs TRBV5-1 and TRBJ1-2, with 10 bases identical to TRBD1. CDR3 protein: CASSSTGGPSHGYTF. For the CDR3, the DNA is TGCGCCAGCAGCTCGACAGGGGGCCCATCGCATGGCTACACCTTC.